This is a list of T cell receptor beta chains from one sample in a study of graft-versus-host responses after intestinal transplantation. Method: immunoSEQ multiplex PCR; TCRdb's copy keeps in-frame clones and lacks some. Among approximately 54,000 clones listed, about 90% were seen once. Sequences were derived from PBMCs, sampled 662 days after intestinal transplant. Receptor source: a human patient who received an intestinal transplant, so some T cells may come from the graft donor. The CDR3 runs from the conserved cysteine through the conserved F or W. Each record gives: V gene, clone size, J gene, D gene, CDR3 DNA, CDR3 protein. The D gene is left open where the match is weak. Clone size is given for some rows only: seen once, a few or many times, or a class if the clone is expanded.

V: TRBV5-4; size: NA; J: TRBJ2-1; D: TRBD1; DNA: TGTGCCAGCAGCTCCCCCGGTGGACAGGGCTCCAATGAGCAGTTCTTC; CDR3: CASSSPGGQGSNEQFF
V: TRBV19; size: NA; J: TRBJ2-7; D: TRBD2; DNA: TGTGCCAGTAGTCCTAGCGGCGCCTCATCCTACGAGCAGTACTTC; CDR3: CASSPSGASSYEQYF
V: TRBV10-3; size: NA; J: TRBJ1-1; D: NA; DNA: TGTGCCATCAGTGGAGGGAACACTGAAGCTTTCTTT; CDR3: CAISGGNTEAFF
V: TRBV19; size: NA; J: TRBJ1-1; D: NA; DNA: TGTGCCAGTAGTATGTCAGGAACAACTGAAGCTTTCTTT; CDR3: CASSMSGTTEAFF
V: TRBV5-1; size: NA; J: TRBJ1-1; D: NA; DNA: TGCGCCAGCAGCTTGGGGGCCCAGGATGTTAGAGCTTTCTTT; CDR3: CASSLGAQDVRAFF
V: TRBV6-5; size: once; J: TRBJ2-1; D: NA; DNA: TGTGCCAGCAGTCCCCGGCGGAGTTACAATGAGCAGTTCTTC; CDR3: CASSPRRSYNEQFF
V: TRBV6-1; size: NA; J: TRBJ2-1; D: NA; DNA: TGTGCCAGCAGACTAGGGGGGTATCCGTACAATGAGCAGTTCTTC; CDR3: CASRLGGYPYNEQFF
V: TRBV2; size: NA; J: TRBJ1-2; D: NA; DNA: TGTGCCAGCAGTGGACGGTATGGCTACACCTTC; CDR3: CASSGRYGYTF
V: TRBV7-6; size: NA; J: TRBJ1-6; D: TRBD1; DNA: TGTGCCAGCAGCTCTTCCGGGACAGATAATTCACCCCTCCACTTT; CDR3: CASSSSGTDNSPLHF
V: TRBV6-1; size: NA; J: TRBJ2-7; D: NA; DNA: TGTGCCAGCAGTCCTGAGCGGTACTTC; CDR3: CASSPERYF